This T cell receptor (beta chain) derives from a study of shared clonotypes between healthy human individuals. Whole-study findings and limits: Around 5% of naive CD4 clonotypes were common to a few donors.

Participating donors were healthy, HIV-negative adults free of recent acute infections or vaccinations. Each sample came from a Caucasian adult donor living in Nashville, Tennessee. Of note for this clone: The antigen is unknown.

Trimming stripped 5 bases from V and 5 bases from J, with 6 bases between. The CDR3 sequence is 12 residues long. The germline V gene encodes CDR1 MNHEY and CDR2 SVGAGI. The assay was immunoSEQ multiplex PCR, and TCRdb's table has in-frame clones only and misses some. The data contain some 2.4 million clones, 93% of them seen just once; the ten biggest clones take up 0.35% to 0.45%. The TCR was taken from a man aged 18 to 30 in good health. Some clones in this sample may be carry-over from other donors' samples. Sequencing used naive CD4+ T cells from PBMCs. The sample's subset: CD45RA+ positively selected. The V and J genes are TRBV6-5 and TRBJ1-4; D is undetermined. The CDR3, as DNA: TGTGCCAGCAGTCGGGGAAATGAAAAACTGTTTTTT. It is translated as CASSRGNEKLFF.